The clone carrying this T cell receptor (beta chain) has only one observation. The antigen is not known. The CDR3 consists of 16 residues. Looked up from germline, CDR1 is MNHNY and CDR2 is SVGAGI (reference sequence). V was trimmed by 0 bases and J by 5 bases, leaving 16 bases between them. The sample originates from a study of T cells in Graves' hyperthyroidism and ophthalmopathy. General study points: Ophthalmopathy could be told apart from stable hyperthyroidism with a 13 V-J model. Before onset, ophthalmopathy was predicted by the model a median around 6.2 months earlier.

Researchers took RNA transcripts and amplified the TCR beta CDR3 regions from them. TCR CDR3 regions were first amplified by RT-PCR with HTBI primers. TCRdb processed the multiplex PCR reads anew with MiXCR; each CDR3 protein has one entry. In the table there are roughly 500,000 distinct CDR3 sequences, roughly 46% of which are singletons. The clonotype originates from an adult woman with Graves' disease, either hyperthyroidism or ophthalmopathy (not recorded which). Input material: peripheral blood or thyroid tissue (not recorded which). This rearrangement joins TRBV6-6 to TRBJ2-5; D is perhaps TRBD2 (6 bases). Written as DNA, the CDR3 is TGTGCCAGCAGTTACTCGTTTGCAGGAGGGATGGAGACCCAGTACTTC. It encodes CASSYSFAGGMETQYF.